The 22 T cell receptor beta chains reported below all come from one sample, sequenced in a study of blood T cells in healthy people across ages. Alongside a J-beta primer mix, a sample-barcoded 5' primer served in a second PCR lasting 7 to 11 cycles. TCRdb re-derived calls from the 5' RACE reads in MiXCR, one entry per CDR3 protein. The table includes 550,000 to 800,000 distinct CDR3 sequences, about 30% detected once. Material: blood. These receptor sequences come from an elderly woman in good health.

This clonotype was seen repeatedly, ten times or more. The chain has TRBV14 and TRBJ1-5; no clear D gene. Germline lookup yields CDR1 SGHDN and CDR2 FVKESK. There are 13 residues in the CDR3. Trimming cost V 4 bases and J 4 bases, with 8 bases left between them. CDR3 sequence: CASSPSTNQPQHF. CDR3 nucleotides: TGTGCCAGCAGCCCCTCAACAAATCAGCCCCAGCATTTT.

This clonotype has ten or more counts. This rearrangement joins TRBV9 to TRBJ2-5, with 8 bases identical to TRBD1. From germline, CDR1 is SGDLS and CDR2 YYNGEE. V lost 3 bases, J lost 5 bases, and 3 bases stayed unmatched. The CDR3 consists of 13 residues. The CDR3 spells CASSAGDRETQYF. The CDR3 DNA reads TGTGCCAGCAGCGCGGGGGACAGGGAGACCCAGTACTTC.

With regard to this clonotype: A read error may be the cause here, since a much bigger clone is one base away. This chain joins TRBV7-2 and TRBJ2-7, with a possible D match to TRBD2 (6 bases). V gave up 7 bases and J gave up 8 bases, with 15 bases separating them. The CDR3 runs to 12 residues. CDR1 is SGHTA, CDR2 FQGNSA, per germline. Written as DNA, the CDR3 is TGTGCCAGCACGCCCGACGGGGGAAAGCAGTACTTC. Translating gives CASTPDGGKQYF.

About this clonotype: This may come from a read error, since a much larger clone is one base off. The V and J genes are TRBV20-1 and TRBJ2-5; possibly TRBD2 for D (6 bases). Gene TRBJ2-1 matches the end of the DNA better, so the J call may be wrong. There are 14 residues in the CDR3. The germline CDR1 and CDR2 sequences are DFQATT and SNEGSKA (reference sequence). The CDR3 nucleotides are TGCAGTGCTCCCACGGGACTTCACCAAGAGACCCAGTTCTTC. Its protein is CSAPTGLHQETQFF.

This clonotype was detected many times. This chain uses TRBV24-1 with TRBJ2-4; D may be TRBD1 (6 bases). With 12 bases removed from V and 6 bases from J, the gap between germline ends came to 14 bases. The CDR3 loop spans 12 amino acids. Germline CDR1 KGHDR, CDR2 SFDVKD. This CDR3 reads CASWTAANIQYF. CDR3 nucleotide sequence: TGTGCCTCTTGGACAGCTGCAAACATTCAGTACTTC.

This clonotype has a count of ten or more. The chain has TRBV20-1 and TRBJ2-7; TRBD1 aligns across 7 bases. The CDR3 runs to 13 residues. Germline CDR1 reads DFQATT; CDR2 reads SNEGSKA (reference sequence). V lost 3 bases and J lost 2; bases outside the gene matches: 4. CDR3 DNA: TGCAGTGCTAGTTTCGGGACAGCCTACGAGCAGTACTTC. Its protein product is CSASFGTAYEQYF.

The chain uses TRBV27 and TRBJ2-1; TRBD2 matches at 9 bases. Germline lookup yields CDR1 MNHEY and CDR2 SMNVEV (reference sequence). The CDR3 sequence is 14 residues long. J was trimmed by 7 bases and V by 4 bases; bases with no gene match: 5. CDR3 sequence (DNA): TGTGCCAGCAGTTCCCGGACTAGCGATAATGAGCAGTTCTTC. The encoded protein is CASSSRTSDNEQFF.

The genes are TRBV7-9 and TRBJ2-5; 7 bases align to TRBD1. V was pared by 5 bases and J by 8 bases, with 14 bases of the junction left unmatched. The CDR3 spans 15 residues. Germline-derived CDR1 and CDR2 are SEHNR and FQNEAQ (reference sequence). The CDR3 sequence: CASSRAGTEKRTQYF. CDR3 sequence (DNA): TGTGCCAGCAGCAGAGCCGGGACAGAAAAGAGAACCCAGTACTTC.

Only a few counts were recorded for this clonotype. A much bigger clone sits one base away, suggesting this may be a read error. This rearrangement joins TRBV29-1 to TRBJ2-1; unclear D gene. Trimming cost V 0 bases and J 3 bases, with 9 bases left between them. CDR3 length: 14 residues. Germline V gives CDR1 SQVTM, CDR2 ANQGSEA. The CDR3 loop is CSVEDTADYNEQFF. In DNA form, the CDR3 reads TGCAGCGTTGAAGATACGGCAGACTACAATGAGCAGTTCTTC.

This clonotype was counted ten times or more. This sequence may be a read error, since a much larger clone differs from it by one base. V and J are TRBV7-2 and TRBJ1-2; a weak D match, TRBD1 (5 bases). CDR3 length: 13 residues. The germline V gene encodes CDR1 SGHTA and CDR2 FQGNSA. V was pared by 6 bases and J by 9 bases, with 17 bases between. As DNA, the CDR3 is TGTGCCAGCAGGTCCACAGCCCAGGGTAGCTACACCTTC. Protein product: CASRSTAQGSYTF.

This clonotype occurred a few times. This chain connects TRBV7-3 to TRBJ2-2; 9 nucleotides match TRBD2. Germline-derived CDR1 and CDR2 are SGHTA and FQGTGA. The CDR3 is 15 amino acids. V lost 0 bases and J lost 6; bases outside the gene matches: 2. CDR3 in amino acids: CASSLTRGGAGELFF. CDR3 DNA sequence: TGTGCCAGCAGCTTAACCCGCGGGGGGGCCGGGGAGCTGTTTTTT.

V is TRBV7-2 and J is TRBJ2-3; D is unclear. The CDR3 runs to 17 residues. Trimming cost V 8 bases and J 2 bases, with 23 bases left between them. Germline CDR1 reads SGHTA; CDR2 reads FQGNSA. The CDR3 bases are TGTGCCAGCGGCTCCGATTCCCTTAGTAGTTTCACAGATACGCAGTATTTT. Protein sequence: CASGSDSLSSFTDTQYF. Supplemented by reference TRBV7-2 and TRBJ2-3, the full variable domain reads GAGVSQSPSNKVTEKGKDVELRCDPISGHTALYWYRQSLGQGLEFLIYFQGNSAPDKSGLPSDRFSAERTGGSVSTLTIQRTQQEDSAVYLCASGSDSLSSFTDTQYFGPGTRLTVL.

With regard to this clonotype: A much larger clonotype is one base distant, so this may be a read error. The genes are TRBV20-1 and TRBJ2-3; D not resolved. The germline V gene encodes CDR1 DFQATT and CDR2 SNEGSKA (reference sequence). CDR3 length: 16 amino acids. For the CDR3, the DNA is TGCAGTGCTAGTACCCCCATGGGGTGTGACACAGATAGGCAGTATTTT. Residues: CSASTPMGCDTDRQYF.

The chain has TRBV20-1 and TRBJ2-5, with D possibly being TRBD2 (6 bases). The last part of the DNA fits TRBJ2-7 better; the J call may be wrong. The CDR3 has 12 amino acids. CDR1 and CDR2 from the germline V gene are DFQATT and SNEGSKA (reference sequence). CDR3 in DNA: TGCAGTGCTAGGGGACTTCTCTACGAGCAGTACTTC. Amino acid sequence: CSARGLLYEQYF.

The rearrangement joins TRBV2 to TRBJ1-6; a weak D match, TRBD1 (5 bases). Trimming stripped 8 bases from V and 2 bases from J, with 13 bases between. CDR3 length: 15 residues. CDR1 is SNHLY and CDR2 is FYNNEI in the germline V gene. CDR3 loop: CASSRGQPYNSPLHF. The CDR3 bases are TGTGCCAGCTCCCGGGGCCAACCCTATAATTCACCCCTCCACTTT. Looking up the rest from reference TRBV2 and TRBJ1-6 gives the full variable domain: EPEVTQTPSHQVTQMGQEVILRCVPISNHLYFYWYRQILGQKVEFLVSFYNNEISEKSEIFDDQFSVERPDGSNFTLKIRSTKLEDSAMYFCASSRGQPYNSPLHFGNGTRLTVT.

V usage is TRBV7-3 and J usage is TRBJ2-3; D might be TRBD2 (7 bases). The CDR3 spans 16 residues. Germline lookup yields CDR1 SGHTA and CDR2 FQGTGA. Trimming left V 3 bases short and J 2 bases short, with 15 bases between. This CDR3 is CASSLEGGPNTDTQYF. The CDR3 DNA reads TGTGCCAGCAGCTTGGAGGGGGGGCCGAACACAGATACGCAGTATTTT.

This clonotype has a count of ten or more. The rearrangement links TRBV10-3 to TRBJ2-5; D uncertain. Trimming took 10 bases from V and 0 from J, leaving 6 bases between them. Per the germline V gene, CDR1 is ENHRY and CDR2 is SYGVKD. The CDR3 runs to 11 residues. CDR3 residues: CATKYQETQYF. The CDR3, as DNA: TGTGCCACCAAGTACCAAGAGACCCAGTACTTC.

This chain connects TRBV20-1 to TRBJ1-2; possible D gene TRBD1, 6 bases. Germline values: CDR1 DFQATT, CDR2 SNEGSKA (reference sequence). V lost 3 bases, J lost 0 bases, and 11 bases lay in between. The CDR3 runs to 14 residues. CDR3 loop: CSASPGAANYGYTF. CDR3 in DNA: TGCAGTGCTAGTCCAGGGGCGGCTAACTATGGCTACACCTTC.

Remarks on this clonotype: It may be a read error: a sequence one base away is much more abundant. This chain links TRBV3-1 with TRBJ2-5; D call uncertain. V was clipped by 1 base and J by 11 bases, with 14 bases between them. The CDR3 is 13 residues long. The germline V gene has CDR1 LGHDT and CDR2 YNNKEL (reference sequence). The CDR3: CASSQGLISEQYF. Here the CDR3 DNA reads TGTGCCAGCAGCCAAGGGCTTATCAGTGAGCAGTACTTC.

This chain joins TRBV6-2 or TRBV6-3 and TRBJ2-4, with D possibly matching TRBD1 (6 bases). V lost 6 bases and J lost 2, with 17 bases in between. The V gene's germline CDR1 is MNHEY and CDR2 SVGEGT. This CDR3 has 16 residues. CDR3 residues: CASSQLRDTSKNIQYF. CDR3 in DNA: TGTGCCAGCAGCCAACTCCGGGACACTTCCAAAAACATTCAGTACTTC.

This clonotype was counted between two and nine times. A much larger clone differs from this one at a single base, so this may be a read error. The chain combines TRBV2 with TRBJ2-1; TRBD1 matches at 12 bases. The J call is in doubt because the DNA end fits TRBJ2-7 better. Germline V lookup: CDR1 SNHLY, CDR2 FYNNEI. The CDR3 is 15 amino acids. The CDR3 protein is CASRPGQGANNEQYF. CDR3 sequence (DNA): TGTGCCAGCAGGCCGGGACAGGGGGCGAACAATGAGCAGTACTTC.

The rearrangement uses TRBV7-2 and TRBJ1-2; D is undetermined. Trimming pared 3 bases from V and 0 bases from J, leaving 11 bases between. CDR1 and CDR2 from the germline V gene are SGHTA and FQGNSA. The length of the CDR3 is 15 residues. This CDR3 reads CASSLDLLSNYGYTF. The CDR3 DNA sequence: TGTGCCAGCAGCTTGGACCTACTTTCTAACTATGGCTACACCTTC.